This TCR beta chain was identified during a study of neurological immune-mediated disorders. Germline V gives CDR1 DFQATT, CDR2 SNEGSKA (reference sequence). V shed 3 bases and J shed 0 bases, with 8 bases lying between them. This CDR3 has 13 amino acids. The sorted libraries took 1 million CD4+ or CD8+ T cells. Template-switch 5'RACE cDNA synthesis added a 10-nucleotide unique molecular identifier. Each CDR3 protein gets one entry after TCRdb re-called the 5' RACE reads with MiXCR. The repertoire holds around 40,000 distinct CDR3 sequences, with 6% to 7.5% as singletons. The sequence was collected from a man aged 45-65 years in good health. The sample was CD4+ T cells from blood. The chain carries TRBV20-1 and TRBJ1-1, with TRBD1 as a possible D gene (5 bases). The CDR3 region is CSARGVLNTEAFF. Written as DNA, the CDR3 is TGCAGTGCTAGGGGGGTTTTGAACACTGAAGCTTTCTTT.